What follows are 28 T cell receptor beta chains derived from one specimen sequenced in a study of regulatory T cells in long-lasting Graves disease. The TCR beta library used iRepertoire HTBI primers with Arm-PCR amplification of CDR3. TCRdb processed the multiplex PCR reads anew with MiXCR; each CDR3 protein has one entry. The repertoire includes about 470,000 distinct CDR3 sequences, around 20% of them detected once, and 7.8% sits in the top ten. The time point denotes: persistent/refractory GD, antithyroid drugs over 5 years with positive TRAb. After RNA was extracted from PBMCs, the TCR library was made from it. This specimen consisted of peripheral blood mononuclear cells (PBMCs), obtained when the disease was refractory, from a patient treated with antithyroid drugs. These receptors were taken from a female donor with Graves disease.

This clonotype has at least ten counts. The CDR3 nucleotides are TGTGCCAGCAACCCGACAGTCCTCAACTATGGCTACACCTTC. As protein: CASNPTVLNYGYTF. J is TRBJ1-2 and V is TRBV7-2; D possibly corresponds to TRBD1 (5 bases). The ends were cut back, 7 bases at V and 2 bases at J, with 14 bases in the middle. The germline gives CDR1 SGHTA, CDR2 FQGNSA. This CDR3 is 14 amino acids long.

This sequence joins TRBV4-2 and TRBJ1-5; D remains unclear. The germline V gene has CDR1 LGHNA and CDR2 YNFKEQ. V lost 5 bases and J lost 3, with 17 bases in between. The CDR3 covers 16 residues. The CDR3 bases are TGTGCCAGCAGCTCTCACCGGAGTAGCCCCAATCAGCCCCAGCATTTT. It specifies CASSSHRSSPNQPQHF.

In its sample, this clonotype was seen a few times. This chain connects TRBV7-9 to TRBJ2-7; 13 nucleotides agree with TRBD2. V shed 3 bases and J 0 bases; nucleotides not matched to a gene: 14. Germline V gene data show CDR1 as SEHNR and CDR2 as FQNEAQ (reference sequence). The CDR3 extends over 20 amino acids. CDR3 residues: CASSFPARGLAGPHSYEQYF. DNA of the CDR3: TGTGCCAGCAGCTTCCCCGCGAGGGGACTAGCGGGACCTCACTCCTACGAGCAGTACTTC.

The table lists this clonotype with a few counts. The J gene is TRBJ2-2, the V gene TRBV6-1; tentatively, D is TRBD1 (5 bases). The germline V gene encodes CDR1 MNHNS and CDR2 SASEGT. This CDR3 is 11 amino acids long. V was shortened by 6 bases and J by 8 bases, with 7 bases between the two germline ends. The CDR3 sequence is CASRHRGELFF. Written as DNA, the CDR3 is TGTGCCAGCAGGCACAGGGGGGAGCTGTTTTTT.

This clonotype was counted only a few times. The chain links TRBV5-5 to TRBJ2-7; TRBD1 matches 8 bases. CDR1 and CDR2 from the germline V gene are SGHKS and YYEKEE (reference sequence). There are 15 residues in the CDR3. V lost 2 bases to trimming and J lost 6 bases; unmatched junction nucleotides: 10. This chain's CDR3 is CASSLQTGVIREQYF. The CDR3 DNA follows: TGTGCCAGCAGCTTACAGACAGGGGTGATCCGCGAGCAGTACTTC.

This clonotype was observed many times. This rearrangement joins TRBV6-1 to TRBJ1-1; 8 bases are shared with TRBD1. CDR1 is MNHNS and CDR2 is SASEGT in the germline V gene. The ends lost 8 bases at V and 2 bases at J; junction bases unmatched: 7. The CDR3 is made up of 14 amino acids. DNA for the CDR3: TGTGCCAGCGGACAGGGCCCCGCTAACACTGAAGCTTTCTTT. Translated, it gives CASGQGPANTEAFF.

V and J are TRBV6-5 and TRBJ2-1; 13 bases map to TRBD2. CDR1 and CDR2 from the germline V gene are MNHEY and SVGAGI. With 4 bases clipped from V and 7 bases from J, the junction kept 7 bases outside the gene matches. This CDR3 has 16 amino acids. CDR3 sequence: CASSSRTSGRLNEQFF. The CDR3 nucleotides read TGTGCCAGCAGTTCCCGGACTAGCGGGAGATTAAATGAGCAGTTCTTC.

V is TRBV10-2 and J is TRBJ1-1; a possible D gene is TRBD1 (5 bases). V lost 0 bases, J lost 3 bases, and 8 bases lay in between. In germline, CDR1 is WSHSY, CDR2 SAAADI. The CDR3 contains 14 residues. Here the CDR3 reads CASSESEGHTEAFF. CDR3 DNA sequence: TGCGCCAGCAGTGAGTCAGAGGGGCACACTGAAGCTTTCTTT.

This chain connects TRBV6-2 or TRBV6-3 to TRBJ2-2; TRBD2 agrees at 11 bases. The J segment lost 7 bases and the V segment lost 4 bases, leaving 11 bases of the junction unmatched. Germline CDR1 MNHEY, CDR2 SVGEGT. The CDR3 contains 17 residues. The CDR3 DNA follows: TGTGCCAGCAGTTCCCTAACTAGCGGGAGAGGGAGCGGGGAGCTGTTTTTT. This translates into CASSSLTSGRGSGELFF.

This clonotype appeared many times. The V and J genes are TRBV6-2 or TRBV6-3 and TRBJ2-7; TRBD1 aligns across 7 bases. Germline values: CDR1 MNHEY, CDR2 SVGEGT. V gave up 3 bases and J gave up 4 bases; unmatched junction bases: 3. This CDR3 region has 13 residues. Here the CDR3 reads CASSYGRGYEQYF. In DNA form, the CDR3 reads TGTGCCAGCAGTTATGGCAGGGGGTACGAGCAGTACTTC.

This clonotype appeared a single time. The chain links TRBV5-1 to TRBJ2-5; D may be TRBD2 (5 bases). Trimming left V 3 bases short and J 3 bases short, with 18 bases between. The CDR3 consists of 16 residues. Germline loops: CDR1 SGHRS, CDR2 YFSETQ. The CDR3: CASSWGLRAGEETQYF. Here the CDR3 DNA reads TGCGCCAGCAGCTGGGGTTTGAGGGCAGGAGAAGAGACCCAGTACTTC.

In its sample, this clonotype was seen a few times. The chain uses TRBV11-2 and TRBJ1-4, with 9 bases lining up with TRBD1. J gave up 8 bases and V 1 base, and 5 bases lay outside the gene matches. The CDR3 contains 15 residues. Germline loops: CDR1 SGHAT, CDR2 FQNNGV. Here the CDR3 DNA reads TGTGCCAGCAGCTTAGGGACAGGGGCCAGCGAAAAACTGTTTTTT. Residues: CASSLGTGASEKLFF.

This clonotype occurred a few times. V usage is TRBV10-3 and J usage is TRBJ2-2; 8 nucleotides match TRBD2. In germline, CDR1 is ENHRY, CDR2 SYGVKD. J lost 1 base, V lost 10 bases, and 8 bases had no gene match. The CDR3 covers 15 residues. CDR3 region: CATRLAGLNTGELFF. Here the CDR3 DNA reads TGTGCCACCCGATTAGCGGGATTGAACACCGGGGAGCTGTTTTTT.

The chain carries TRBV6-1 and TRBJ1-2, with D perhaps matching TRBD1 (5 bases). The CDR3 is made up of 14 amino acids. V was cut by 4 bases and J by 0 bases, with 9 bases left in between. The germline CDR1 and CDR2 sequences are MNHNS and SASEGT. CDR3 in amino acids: CASSAGTTNYGYTF. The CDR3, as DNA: TGTGCCAGCAGTGCCGGGACTACTAACTATGGCTACACCTTC.

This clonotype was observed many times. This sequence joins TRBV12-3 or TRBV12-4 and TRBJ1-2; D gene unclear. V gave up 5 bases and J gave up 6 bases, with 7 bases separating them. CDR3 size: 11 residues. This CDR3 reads CASSIVDGYTF. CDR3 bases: TGTGCCAGCAGTATCGTCGATGGCTACACCTTC.

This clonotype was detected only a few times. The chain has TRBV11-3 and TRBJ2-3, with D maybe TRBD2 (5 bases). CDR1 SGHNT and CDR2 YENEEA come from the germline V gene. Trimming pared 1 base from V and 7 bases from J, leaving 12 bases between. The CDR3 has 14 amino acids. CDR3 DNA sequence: TGTGCCAGCAGCTTAGGTGGGAGAGGGAATACGCAGTATTTT. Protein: CASSLGGRGNTQYF.

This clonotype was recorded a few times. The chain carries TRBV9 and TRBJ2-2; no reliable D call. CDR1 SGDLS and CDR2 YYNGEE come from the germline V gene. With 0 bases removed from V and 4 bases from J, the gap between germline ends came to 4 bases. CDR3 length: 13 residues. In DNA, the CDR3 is TGTGCCAGCAGCGTAGACACCACCGGGGAGCTGTTTTTT. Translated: CASSVDTTGELFF.

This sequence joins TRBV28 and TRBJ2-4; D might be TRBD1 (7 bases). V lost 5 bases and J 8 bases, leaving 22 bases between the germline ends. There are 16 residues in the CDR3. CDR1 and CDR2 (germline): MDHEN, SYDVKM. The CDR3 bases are TGTGCCAGCAGTCCTTCGGAGGGGGCTATCATAGACATTCAGTACTTC. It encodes CASSPSEGAIIDIQYF.

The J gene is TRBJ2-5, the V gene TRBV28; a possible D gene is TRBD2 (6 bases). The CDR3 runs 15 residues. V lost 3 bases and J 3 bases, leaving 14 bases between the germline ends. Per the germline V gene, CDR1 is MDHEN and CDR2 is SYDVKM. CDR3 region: CASSLDGTGEETQYF. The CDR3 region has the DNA TGTGCCAGCAGTTTGGACGGGACGGGAGAAGAGACCCAGTACTTC.

The CDR3 DNA follows: TGTGCCAGCAGCTTGGATAGACGACAGGCTGAAGCTTTCTTT. This gives the protein CASSLDRRQAEAFF. The chain combines TRBV7-9 with TRBJ1-1; perhaps TRBD1 as D (6 bases). This CDR3 region has 14 residues. From germline, CDR1 is SEHNR and CDR2 FQNEAQ (reference sequence). Trimming took 3 bases from V and 6 from J, leaving 14 bases between them.

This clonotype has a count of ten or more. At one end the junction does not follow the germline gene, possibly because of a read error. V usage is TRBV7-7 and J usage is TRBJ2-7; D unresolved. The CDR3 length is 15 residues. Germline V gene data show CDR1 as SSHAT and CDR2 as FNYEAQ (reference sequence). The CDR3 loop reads CASSLRPGSTYEQYF. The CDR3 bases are TGTGCTAGCAGCTTAAGGCCGGGTTCCACCTACGAGCAGTACTTC.

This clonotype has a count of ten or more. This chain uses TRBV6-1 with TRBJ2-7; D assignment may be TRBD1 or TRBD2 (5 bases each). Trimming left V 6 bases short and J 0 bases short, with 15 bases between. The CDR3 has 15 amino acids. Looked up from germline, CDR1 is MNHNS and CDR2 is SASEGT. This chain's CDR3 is CASSTIRDGSYEQYF. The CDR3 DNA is TGTGCCAGCAGCACGATCCGGGACGGCTCCTACGAGCAGTACTTC.

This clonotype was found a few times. CDR3 DNA sequence: TGCAGCGTTGTGGGGGGAACTGAAGCTTTCTTT. Translating gives CSVVGGTEAFF. The chain couples TRBV29-1 to TRBJ1-1, with D maybe TRBD1 (5 bases). Germline values: CDR1 SQVTM, CDR2 ANQGSEA. The V and J ends lost 4 bases and 5 bases respectively, with 8 bases between them. CDR3 length equals 11 residues.

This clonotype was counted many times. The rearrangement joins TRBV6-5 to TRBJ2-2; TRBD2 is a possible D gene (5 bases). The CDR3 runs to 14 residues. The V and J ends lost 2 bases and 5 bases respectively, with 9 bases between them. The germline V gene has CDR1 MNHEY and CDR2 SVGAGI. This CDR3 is CASSYGSGTGELFF. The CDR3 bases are TGTGCCAGCAGTTACGGGTCGGGGACCGGGGAGCTGTTTTTT.

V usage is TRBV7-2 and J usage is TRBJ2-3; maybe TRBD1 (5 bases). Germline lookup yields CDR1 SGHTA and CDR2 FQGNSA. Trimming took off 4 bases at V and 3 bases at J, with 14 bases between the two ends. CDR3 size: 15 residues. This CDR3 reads CASSSTPGKTDTQYF. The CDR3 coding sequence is TGTGCCAGCAGCTCGACACCAGGGAAAACAGATACGCAGTATTTT.

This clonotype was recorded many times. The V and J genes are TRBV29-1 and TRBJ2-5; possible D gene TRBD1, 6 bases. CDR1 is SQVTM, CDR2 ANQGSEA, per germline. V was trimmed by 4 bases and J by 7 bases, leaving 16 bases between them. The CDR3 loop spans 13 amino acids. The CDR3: CSVVRDIEGTQYF. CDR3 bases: TGCAGCGTTGTTCGGGACATCGAAGGGACCCAGTACTTC.

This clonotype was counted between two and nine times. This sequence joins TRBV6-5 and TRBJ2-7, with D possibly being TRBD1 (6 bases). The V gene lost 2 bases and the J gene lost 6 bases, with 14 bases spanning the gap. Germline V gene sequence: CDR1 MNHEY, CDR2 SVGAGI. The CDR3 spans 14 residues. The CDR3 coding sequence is TGTGCCAGCAGTTACGACAGGCTGGGCGGCGAGCAGTACTTC. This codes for CASSYDRLGGEQYF.

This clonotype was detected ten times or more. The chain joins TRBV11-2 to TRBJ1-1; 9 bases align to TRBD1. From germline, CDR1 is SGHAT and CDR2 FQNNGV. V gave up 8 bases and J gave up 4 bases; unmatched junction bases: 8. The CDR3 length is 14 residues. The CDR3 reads CASGNRGRVTEAFF. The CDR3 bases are TGTGCCAGCGGAAACAGGGGGCGCGTCACTGAAGCTTTCTTT.